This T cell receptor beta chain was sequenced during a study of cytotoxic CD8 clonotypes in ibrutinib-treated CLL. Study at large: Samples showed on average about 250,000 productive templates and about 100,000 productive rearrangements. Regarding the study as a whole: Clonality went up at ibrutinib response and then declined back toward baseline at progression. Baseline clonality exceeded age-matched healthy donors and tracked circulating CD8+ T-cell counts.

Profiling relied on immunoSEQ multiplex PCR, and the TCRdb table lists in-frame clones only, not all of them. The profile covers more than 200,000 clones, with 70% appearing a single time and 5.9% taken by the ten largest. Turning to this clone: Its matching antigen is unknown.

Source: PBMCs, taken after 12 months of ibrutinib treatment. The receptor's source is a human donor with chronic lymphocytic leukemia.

The CDR3: CAWSAGGAAKNIQYF. CDR3 DNA: TGTGCCTGGAGTGCCGGGGGGGCGGCCAAAAACATTCAGTACTTC. The chain carries TRBV30 and TRBJ2-4; 8 nucleotides align to TRBD2. V was clipped by 1 base and J by 1 base; unmatched bases: 3. Looked up from germline, CDR1 is GTSNPN and CDR2 is SVGIG (reference sequence). The length of the CDR3 is 15 residues.